This T cell receptor (beta chain) emerged from a study of Tregs in tolerant kidney transplant recipients. The J segment lost 0 bases and the V segment lost 0 bases, leaving 1 base of the junction unmatched. The CDR3 consists of 15 residues. Germline CDR1 and CDR2: SGHRS and YFSETQ. Measured with immunoSEQ multiplex PCR; TCRdb has only the in-frame clones, and not every one. The data hold 35,000 to 55,000 clones, with 75% to 95% observed a single time. Sequenced input: Tregs from blood. This sequence was found in a human donor in good health. The chain employs TRBV5-1 and TRBJ1-1, with 8 bases identical to TRBD1. Here the CDR3 DNA reads TGCGCCAGCAGCTTGGCGACAGGGGTGAACACTGAAGCTTTCTTT. Translating gives CASSLATGVNTEAFF.